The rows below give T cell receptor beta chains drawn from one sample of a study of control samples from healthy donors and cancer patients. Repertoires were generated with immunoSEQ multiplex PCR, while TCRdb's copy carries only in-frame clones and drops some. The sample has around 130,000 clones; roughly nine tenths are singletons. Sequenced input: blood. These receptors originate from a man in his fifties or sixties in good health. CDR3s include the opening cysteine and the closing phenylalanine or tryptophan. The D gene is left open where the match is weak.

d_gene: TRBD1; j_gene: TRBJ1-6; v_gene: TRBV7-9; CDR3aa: CASSLVGQGNSPLHF; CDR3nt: TGTGCCAGCAGCTTAGTTGGACAGGGGAATTCACCCCTCCACTTT
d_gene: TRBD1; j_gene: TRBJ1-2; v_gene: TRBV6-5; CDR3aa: CASSLTGGLGYTF; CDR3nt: TGTGCCAGCAGTTTGACAGGGGGCTTAGGCTACACCTTC
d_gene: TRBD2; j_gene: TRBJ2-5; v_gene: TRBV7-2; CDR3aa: CASSLRSGGATETQYF; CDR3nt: TGTGCCAGCAGCTTACGTAGCGGGGGGGCTACTGAGACCCAGTACTTC
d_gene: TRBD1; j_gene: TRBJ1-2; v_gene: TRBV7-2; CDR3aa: CASSLAGTGLYGYTF; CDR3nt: TGTGCCAGCAGCTTAGCCGGGACAGGGCTCTATGGCTACACCTTC
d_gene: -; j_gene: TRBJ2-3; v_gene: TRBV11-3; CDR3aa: CASSLEGTDTQYF; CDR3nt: TGTGCCAGCAGCTTAGAGGGCACAGATACGCAGTATTTT
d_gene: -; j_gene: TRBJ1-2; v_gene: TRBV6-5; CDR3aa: CASRGPDYGYTF; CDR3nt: TGTGCCAGCAGGGGACCTGACTATGGCTACACCTTC
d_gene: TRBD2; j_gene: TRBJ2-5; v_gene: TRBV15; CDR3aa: CATSRDYGGREGETQYF; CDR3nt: TGTGCCACCAGCAGAGATTACGGCGGCAGGGAGGGAGAGACCCAGTACTTC
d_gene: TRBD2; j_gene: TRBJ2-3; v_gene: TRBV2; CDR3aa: CASSFLAGGTDTQYF; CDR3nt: TGTGCCAGCAGTTTTCTAGCGGGGGGGACAGATACGCAGTATTTT
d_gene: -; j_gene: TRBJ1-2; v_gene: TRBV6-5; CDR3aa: CASTPSTVTNYGYTF; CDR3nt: TGTGCCAGCACCCCCTCTACGGTCACTAACTATGGCTACACCTTC
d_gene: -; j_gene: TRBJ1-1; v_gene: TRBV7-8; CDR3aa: CASSLEAQVNTEAFF; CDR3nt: TGTGCCAGCAGCTTAGAGGCCCAGGTTAACACTGAAGCTTTCTTT
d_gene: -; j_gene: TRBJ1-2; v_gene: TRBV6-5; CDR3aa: CASSRPGTTNYGYTF; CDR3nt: TGTGCCAGCAGTCGCCCCGGGACAACTAACTATGGCTACACCTTC
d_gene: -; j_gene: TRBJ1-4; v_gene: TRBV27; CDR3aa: CASSSTVATNEKLFF; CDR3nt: TGTGCCAGCAGTTCCACAGTTGCAACTAATGAAAAACTGTTTTTT
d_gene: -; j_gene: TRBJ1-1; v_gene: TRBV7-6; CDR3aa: CASSSQGNTEAFF; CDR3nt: TGTGCCAGCAGCTCTCAGGGGAACACTGAAGCTTTCTTT
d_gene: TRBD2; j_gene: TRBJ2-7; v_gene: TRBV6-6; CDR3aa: CASSPPRLAGGRYEQYF; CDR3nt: TGTGCCAGCAGTCCTCCCCGACTAGCGGGGGGCCGCTACGAGCAGTACTTC
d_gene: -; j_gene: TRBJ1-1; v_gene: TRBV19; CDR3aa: CASSIDTANTEAFF; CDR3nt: TGTGCCAGTAGTATAGATACAGCGAACACTGAAGCTTTCTTT